This T cell receptor (beta chain) came from a study of shared clonotypes between healthy human individuals. Clones were read by immunoSEQ multiplex PCR, and TCRdb kept only the in-frame ones, dropping some. The profile shows about 1.5 million clones, roughly 96% of them singletons. The CDR3 has 13 residues. Germline V gene data show CDR1 as MNHNS and CDR2 as SASEGT. Trimming pared 4 bases from V and 7 bases from J, leaving 11 bases between. Sequencing input: naive CD4+ T cells sorted from blood. The subset was: CD45RA+ positively selected. J is TRBJ2-1 and V is TRBV6-1; either TRBD1 or TRBD2 may fit D (5 bases each). This receptor was taken from a man aged 25-40 years in good health. This chain's CDR3 is CASSGGERNEQFF. In DNA form, the CDR3 reads TGTGCCAGCAGTGGAGGGGAAAGAAATGAGCAGTTCTTC.